The 15 T cell receptor beta chains below come from one sample, sequenced in a study of tumor-infiltrating lymphocytes in primary liver carcinoma. They got blood RNA out of unsorted whole blood and also pulled out germline DNA. TCR beta cDNA was made from 500 ng total RNA with a constant-region primer. What produced the TCR beta libraries was three nested multiplex PCR rounds using slightly modified ARM-PCR. TRBV1-TRBV30 forward primers paired with a C-beta reverse primer drove the first two PCR rounds, around 10 cycles each. TCRdb re-analysed the multiplex PCR reads in MiXCR, keeping a single row per CDR3 protein. The sample lists 320,000 or so distinct CDR3 sequences; around three fifths were seen once. Sequencing used peripheral blood. These receptors all stem from a man in his forties with primary liver carcinoma and hepatitis B virus infection.

Comment on this clonotype: One end of the junction fails to match germline, which may point to a read error. V and J are TRBV12-3 or TRBV12-4 and TRBJ2-7; D unresolved. The CDR3 runs 14 residues. CDR3 in amino acids: CASSPLGPFDEQYF. DNA of the CDR3: TGTGCCAGCAGTCCCCTGGGCCCGTTCGACGAGCAGTATTTC.

To note about this clonotype: This clone may be a read error of a much larger clone one base away. The rearrangement joins TRBV4-1 to TRBJ1-1; D perhaps matches TRBD1 (6 bases). The CDR3 totals 12 residues. Germline V gives CDR1 MGHRA, CDR2 YSYEKL. The CDR3 DNA follows: TGCGCCAGCAGCCTCCAACAGGGTGAAGCTCTCTTT. Its protein product is CASSLQQGEALF.

To note about this clonotype: The conserved phenylalanine or tryptophan normally closing the CDR3 is absent here, so this likely arose from a read error. The chain couples TRBV11-2 to TRBJ2-6, with 7 bases fitting TRBD1. The CDR3 spans 15 residues. After removal of 2 bases from V and 4 bases from J, the junction contained 2 bases not matched to a gene. Germline V CDR1 and CDR2: SGHAT, FQNNGV. In DNA, the CDR3 is TGTGCCAGCAGCTTACAGGGGGTCGGGGCCAACGTCCTGACTTCC. This encodes CASSLQGVGANVLTS.

The J gene is TRBJ2-1, the V gene TRBV11-2; 8 bases line up with TRBD2. The trim removed 7 bases at V and 4 bases at J, leaving 9 bases unmatched. This CDR3 is built from 15 residues. From germline, CDR1 is SGHAT and CDR2 FQNNGV. CDR3 region: CASTSNGRAYNEQFF. The CDR3, as DNA: TGTGCCAGCACCTCTAACGGGAGGGCATACAATGAGCAGTTCTTC.

The CDR3 coding sequence is TGTGCCAGCAGCCTAGTGGACAGGGAAACTACGCAGCATTTT. Its protein is CASSLVDRETTQHF. V is TRBV11-3 and J is TRBJ2-3; 8 positions agree with TRBD1. The last part of the DNA fits TRBJ1-5 better; the J call may be wrong. The germline V gene encodes CDR1 SGHNT and CDR2 YENEEA. The CDR3 extends over 14 amino acids.

This clonotype occurred a few times. The V gene is TRBV12-3 or TRBV12-4, the J gene TRBJ2-2; D possibly corresponds to TRBD2 (7 bases). This CDR3 contains 16 residues. The V end lost 7 bases, the J end lost 0 bases, and 15 bases lay between the germline ends. This CDR3 reads CASNQAGQPNTGELFF. In DNA form, the CDR3 reads TGTGCCAGCAATCAAGCGGGACAACCGAACACCGGGGAGCTGTTTTTT.

This clonotype was counted many times. In DNA, the CDR3 is TGTGCCAGCAGTCCCCCCCTGGTAGTGAGAGGCACTGAAGCTTTCTTT. It is translated as CASSPPLVVRGTEAFF. The J gene is TRBJ1-1, the V gene TRBV6-6; no definite D call. V lost 5 bases and J 4 bases, leaving 20 bases between the germline ends. Germline-derived CDR1 and CDR2 are MNHNY and SVGAGI (reference sequence). The CDR3 covers 16 residues.

This clonotype was counted ten times or more. The chain is built from TRBV6-2 or TRBV6-3 and TRBJ2-3, with D hard to call. The V and J ends lost 6 bases and 0 bases respectively, with 19 bases between them. The CDR3 has 17 amino acids. Per germline, CDR1 MNHEY and CDR2 SVGEGT. The CDR3 DNA reads as TGTGCCAGCAGCCAAATCGGCCTCCGCCCTAGCACAGATACGCAGTATTTT. It yields the protein CASSQIGLRPSTDTQYF.

As for this clonotype: This could be a read error, since a much larger clone is one nucleotide away. The chain joins TRBV4-1 to TRBJ2-7, with D maybe TRBD1 (5 bases). Germline V gene data show CDR1 as MGHRA and CDR2 as YSYEKL. Trimming took off 1 base at V and 1 base at J, with 11 bases between the two ends. The CDR3 is made up of 15 amino acids. The CDR3 sequence: CASSQGRTTSYEQYF. The CDR3 DNA reads as TGCGCCAGCAGCCAAGGCAGGACAACGTCCTACGAGCAGTACTTC.

With respect to this clonotype: A read error may explain this, as a much larger clone is one base away. J is TRBJ2-3 and V is TRBV7-9; possibly TRBD1 or TRBD2 for D (7 bases each). Per the germline V gene, CDR1 is SEHNR and CDR2 is FQNEAQ (reference sequence). This CDR3 is built from 14 residues. In DNA, the CDR3 is TGTGCCAGCAGCTACGGGGGAGGGACAGATATGCAGTATTTT. This encodes CASSYGGGTDMQYF.

In regard to this clonotype: A much bigger clone sits one base away, suggesting this may be a read error. The chain employs TRBV11-2 and TRBJ2-1, with D perhaps matching TRBD2 (7 bases). CDR1 is SGHAT, CDR2 FQNNGV, per germline. This CDR3 is 15 amino acids long. Here the CDR3 reads CVSSLGGASANEQFF. CDR3 in DNA: TGTGTCAGCAGCTTAGGGGGGGCGAGCGCCAATGAGCAGTTCTTC.

The chain combines TRBV30 with TRBJ2-1, with D perhaps TRBD1 or TRBD2 (5 bases each). The CDR3 runs 12 residues. The V gene's germline CDR1 is GTSNPN and CDR2 SVGIG (reference sequence). The V gene lost 3 bases and the J gene lost 8 bases, with 11 bases spanning the gap. The CDR3 loop is CAWRGVSYEQFF. In DNA form, the CDR3 reads TGTGCCTGGAGGGGGGTTAGCTATGAGCAGTTCTTC.

Points on this clonotype: A much larger clonotype is one base distant, so this may be a read error. This chain's CDR3 is CASSYVQGIDTEAFF. CDR3 sequence (DNA): TGTGCCAGCAGTTACGTTCAGGGGATTGACACTGAAGCTTTCTTT. The chain couples TRBV6-6 to TRBJ1-1; D is perhaps TRBD1 (6 bases). From germline, CDR1 is MNHNY and CDR2 SVGAGI (reference sequence). This CDR3 is built from 15 residues. Between the trimmed V and J ends, which lost 2 bases and 3 bases, there was a span of 13 bases.

This clonotype was seen ten or more times. The chain carries TRBV11-2 and TRBJ2-1; TRBD2 agrees at 7 bases. This CDR3 spans 16 amino acids. J lost 6 bases, V lost 2 bases, and 10 bases had no gene match. Per the germline V gene, CDR1 is SGHAT and CDR2 is FQNNGV. The CDR3: CASSLLRAGEVNEQFF. In DNA form, the CDR3 reads TGTGCCAGCAGCTTATTGCGTGCGGGAGAGGTCAATGAGCAGTTCTTC.

This clonotype was picked up a small number of times. The V call is TRBV28, the J call TRBJ2-3, with TRBD2 identical over 7 bases. CDR1 MDHEN and CDR2 SYDVKM come from the germline V gene. There are 15 residues in the CDR3. V lost 2 bases, J lost 4 bases, and 6 bases stayed unmatched. The CDR3 coding sequence is TGTGCCAGCAGTTTAGAGGGGAGGGCCGCAGATACGCAGTATTTT. Translated: CASSLEGRAADTQYF.